The 7 T cell receptor beta chains below were found in one sample sequenced in a study of blood T cells in healthy people across ages. With a J-beta primer mix and a sample-barcoded 5' primer, a second PCR ran 7 to 11 cycles. Each CDR3 protein is one row after TCRdb ran MiXCR on the 5' RACE reads. The data hold 550,000 to 700,000 distinct CDR3 sequences, with approximately 27% observed a single time. The sequenced sample was blood. Receptor source: a woman aged 65 to 85 in good health.

This clonotype was found once. A much larger clone sits a single nucleotide away, making a read error possible. The chain couples TRBV11-2 to TRBJ2-1; possibly TRBD1 for D (6 bases). The J call may be mistaken, given a closer DNA end match to TRBJ2-5. Germline values: CDR1 SGHAT, CDR2 FQNNGV. This CDR3 spans 14 amino acids. CDR3 DNA: TGTGCCAGCAGTGTAAACAGGGAGCAAGAGACCCAGTACTTC. Its protein is CASSVNREQETQYF.

In its sample, this clonotype was seen a few times. This chain connects TRBV13 to TRBJ1-4; D is possibly TRBD1 (6 bases). The CDR3 contains 17 residues. The V end lost 3 bases, the J end lost 5 bases, and 19 bases lay between the germline ends. Germline CDR1 is PRHDT and CDR2 is FYEKMQ (reference sequence). The CDR3, as DNA: TGTGCCAGCAGCTTCCTCAAATCCGGGACACTGAATGAAAAACTGTTTTTT. Amino acid sequence: CASSFLKSGTLNEKLFF.

The chain couples TRBV12-3 or TRBV12-4 to TRBJ1-2, with unresolved D. CDR3 length: 12 residues. The V end lost 3 bases, the J end lost 6 bases, and 8 bases lay between the germline ends. CDR3 sequence: CASSFSENGYTF. In DNA, the CDR3 is TGTGCCAGCAGTTTCAGTGAGAATGGCTACACCTTC.

This clonotype was detected only a few times. The rearrangement links TRBV29-1 to TRBJ2-5, with D tentatively TRBD1 (5 bases). CDR1 SQVTM and CDR2 ANQGSEA come from the germline V gene. V lost 7 bases and J 0 bases, leaving 12 bases between the germline ends. The length of the CDR3 is 13 residues. CDR3: CSATGANQETQYF. CDR3 coding DNA: TGCAGCGCCACTGGGGCGAACCAAGAGACCCAGTACTTC.

This clonotype was recorded once. This rearrangement joins TRBV9 to TRBJ2-1; the D call may be TRBD1 or TRBD2 (5 bases each). Germline values: CDR1 SGDLS, CDR2 YYNGEE. The length of the CDR3 is 19 residues. Between the trimmed V and J ends, which lost 0 bases and 7 bases, there was a span of 26 bases. The CDR3 here is CASSVGGRSYARLGNEQFF. The CDR3 nucleotides are TGTGCCAGCAGCGTAGGGGGACGTAGTTACGCACGCTTGGGGAATGAGCAGTTCTTC.

This clonotype occurred a few times. The gene calls are TRBV5-1 and TRBJ1-2; D remains ambiguous. This CDR3 contains 14 residues. V was pared by 0 bases and J by 2 bases, with 8 bases between. In germline, CDR1 is SGHRS, CDR2 YFSETQ. The DNA for the CDR3 is TGCGCCAGCAGCTTGGAGCAGACCAACTATGGCTACACCTTC. It codes for CASSLEQTNYGYTF.

The rearrangement links TRBV5-1 to TRBJ2-1; D is perhaps TRBD1 or TRBD2 (5 bases each). V gave up 0 bases and J gave up 2 bases, with 12 bases separating them. The CDR3 extends over 16 amino acids. Germline lookup yields CDR1 SGHRS and CDR2 YFSETQ. The CDR3 here is CASSLGGPRAYNEQFF. CDR3 in DNA: TGCGCCAGCAGCTTGGGGGGACCCCGTGCCTACAATGAGCAGTTCTTC.